This T cell receptor beta chain was identified in a study of OX40 agonist ivuxolimab in advanced cancers. About the research overall: Every 2 weeks, patients got intravenous ivuxolimab at one of six dose levels (0.01-10 mg/kg). Participants could have had prior anti-PD-1, anti-PD-L1 or anti-CTLA-4 therapy, and roughly 39% had some.

It was autoimmune disease history or systemic immunosuppression that excluded patients. CDR1 is SGHTA and CDR2 is FQGNSA in the germline V gene. The CDR3 contains 16 residues. V was clipped by 5 bases and J by 0 bases, with 14 bases between them. The data were produced by immunoSEQ multiplex PCR, yet TCRdb's version contains in-frame clones alone and is incomplete. The sample comprises about 69,000 clones, about 89% of which are singletons, and 0.25% to 0.3% rests with the top ten. V gene TRBV7-2 combines with J gene TRBJ1-5; D may be TRBD1 (5 bases). This TCR derives from an adult with an advanced solid tumor such as melanoma, head and neck, liver or kidney cancer. The source was CD4+ or CD8+ T cells sorted from blood, collected in a trial of the OX40 agonist ivuxolimab. The CDR3 region is CASSPAGGYSNQPQHF. DNA of the CDR3: TGTGCCAGCAGCCCCGCGGGGGGATATAGCAATCAGCCCCAGCATTTT. Looking up the rest from reference TRBV7-2 and TRBJ1-5 gives the full variable domain: GAGVSQSPSNKVTEKGKDVELRCDPISGHTALYWYRQSLGQGLEFLIYFQGNSAPDKSGLPSDRFSAERTGGSVSTLTIQRTQQEDSAVYLCASSPAGGYSNQPQHFGDGTRLSIL.